The 22 T cell receptor beta chains below all came from one sample that was sequenced in a study of T cell repertoires in cytomegalovirus infection. The antigens of these receptors remain unknown. MiXCR was run by TCRdb on the reads, yielding one entry per CDR3 protein. Among 450,000 to 600,000 distinct CDR3 sequences listed, more than 30% were seen once. The input for sequencing was cultured PBMCs, taken from culture after CMV antigen stimulation. Receptor source: a human donor in good health (CMV status not recorded). Some clones in this sample may be carry-over from other donors' samples.

The rearrangement joins TRBV9 to TRBJ1-6; TRBD1 matches 11 bases. CDR1 is SGDLS and CDR2 is YYNGEE in the germline V gene. The CDR3 is made up of 17 amino acids. Trimming at V came to 3 bases and at J to 10 bases, leaving 12 bases not matched to a gene. The chain's CDR3 is CASSAAPGTGGYSPLHF. The DNA for the CDR3 is TGTGCCAGCAGCGCCGCCCCGGGGACAGGGGGTTACTCACCCCTCCACTTT.

The sample holds a few counts of this clonotype. V and J are TRBV5-5 and TRBJ1-5; perhaps TRBD1 as D (5 bases). V was cut by 0 bases and J by 4 bases, with 14 bases left in between. The CDR3 is 16 residues long. Germline CDR1 and CDR2: SGHKS and YYEKEE (reference sequence). CDR3 nucleotides: TGTGCCAGCAGCTTGGCCGCCAGGGCTCTGAATCAGCCCCAGCATTTT. This codes for CASSLAARALNQPQHF.

This sequence joins TRBV28 and TRBJ2-7; no clear D gene. Germline V gene sequence: CDR1 MDHEN, CDR2 SYDVKM. Trimming pared 0 bases from V and 10 bases from J, leaving 10 bases between. The CDR3 length is 12 residues. CDR3 sequence (DNA): TGTGCCAGCAGTTTATGGGGCCAAGGCCAGTACTTC. Translating gives CASSLWGQGQYF.

This rearrangement joins TRBV4-3 to TRBJ2-7, with D possibly being TRBD1 (5 bases). The CDR3 totals 14 residues. Per the germline V gene, CDR1 is LGHNA and CDR2 is YSLEER. Trimming removed 0 bases from V and 3 bases from J, with 9 bases in between. DNA of the CDR3: TGCGCCAGCAGCCAAGATAGCCAGGGCTACGAGCAGTACTTC. It yields the protein CASSQDSQGYEQYF.

The chain is built from TRBV6-5 and TRBJ2-1; 7 bases fit TRBD2. Germline CDR1 MNHEY, CDR2 SVGAGI. There are 15 residues in the CDR3. Losses at the gene ends were 3 bases for V and 5 bases for J; bases not matched to a gene: 7. CDR3 nucleotide sequence: TGTGCCAGCAGTTATCTTGCGGGAGCTCACAATGAGCAGTTCTTC. Its protein is CASSYLAGAHNEQFF.

V usage is TRBV4-3 and J usage is TRBJ2-7; D is ambiguous. V gave up 1 base and J gave up 0 bases, with 7 bases separating them. The CDR3 runs 14 residues. CDR1 and CDR2 from the germline V gene are LGHNA and YSLEER. The chain's CDR3 is CASSQVASSYEQYF. The CDR3 coding sequence is TGCGCCAGCAGCCAAGTTGCCAGCTCCTACGAGCAGTACTTC.

This chain connects TRBV6-1 to TRBJ2-2, with 7 bases identical to TRBD1. Germline CDR1 and CDR2: MNHNS and SASEGT. The CDR3 runs to 15 residues. Trimming cost V 4 bases and J 0 bases; bases outside gene matches: 2. The CDR3 is CASSGGQSNTGELFF. The CDR3, as DNA: TGTGCCAGCAGTGGGGGACAGTCGAACACCGGGGAGCTGTTTTTT.

This clonotype was picked up a small number of times. The rearrangement joins TRBV7-2 to TRBJ1-6, with 9 bases aligning to TRBD1. This CDR3 region has 14 residues. Losses at the gene ends were 6 bases for V and 10 bases for J; bases not matched to a gene: 7. CDR1 SGHTA and CDR2 FQGNSA come from the germline V gene. The chain's CDR3 is CASSITGGASPLHF. The CDR3 nucleotides read TGTGCCAGCAGTATAACAGGGGGCGCATCACCCCTCCACTTT. Using reference TRBV7-2 and TRBJ1-6 for the parts outside the CDR3, the full variable domain is GAGVSQSPSNKVTEKGKDVELRCDPISGHTALYWYRQSLGQGLEFLIYFQGNSAPDKSGLPSDRFSAERTGGSVSTLTIQRTQQEDSAVYLCASSITGGASPLHFGNGTRLTVT.

This chain links TRBV20-1 with TRBJ1-6; a possible D gene is TRBD1 (5 bases). Germline V gene sequence: CDR1 DFQATT, CDR2 SNEGSKA (reference sequence). This CDR3 has 13 amino acids. V dropped 3 bases and J dropped 8 bases, with 11 bases sitting between them. CDR3 loop: CSARGRQHSPLHF. The CDR3 DNA is TGCAGTGCTAGGGGACGCCAACATTCACCCCTCCACTTT.

The rearrangement joins TRBV24-1 to TRBJ1-1; D is ambiguous. V was shortened by 0 bases and J by 2 bases, with 0 bases between the two germline ends. The CDR3 extends over 12 amino acids. Germline CDR1 and CDR2: KGHDR and SFDVKD. In DNA form, the CDR3 reads TGTGCCACCAGTGATTTGAACACTGAAGCTTTCTTT. Translated, it gives CATSDLNTEAFF.

The chain uses TRBV7-6 and TRBJ1-4; maybe TRBD1 (6 bases). This CDR3 comprises 16 residues. Germline CDR1 reads SGHVS; CDR2 reads FNYEAQ. Deletions cut 5 bases from V and 2 bases from J, with 15 bases between. The CDR3 region has the DNA TGTGCCAGCAGCCCACGAGAGGGGGTGACTAATGAAAAACTGTTTTTT. As protein: CASSPREGVTNEKLFF.

V gene TRBV6-2 or TRBV6-3 combines with J gene TRBJ2-7, with D perhaps matching TRBD1 (5 bases). The CDR3 has 13 amino acids. Germline V gene lookup returns CDR1 MNHEY and CDR2 SVGEGT. With 0 bases removed from V and 4 bases from J, the gap between germline ends came to 7 bases. The CDR3 DNA sequence: TGTGCCAGCAGTTACTCGACAGTTTACGAGCAGTACGTC. This sequence encodes CASSYSTVYEQYV.

This chain connects TRBV20-1 to TRBJ1-5, with 9 positions matching TRBD1. Germline V lookup: CDR1 DFQATT, CDR2 SNEGSKA (reference sequence). J lost 9 bases, V lost 0 bases, and 9 bases had no gene match. CDR3 size: 15 residues. The CDR3 sequence is CSARDHKTGGPPQHF. The CDR3 DNA reads as TGCAGTGCTAGAGACCATAAGACAGGGGGTCCGCCCCAGCATTTT.

The chain employs TRBV18 and TRBJ2-7, with D possibly TRBD1 on 5 matching bases. V lost 3 bases and J lost 7, with 19 bases in between. Germline V CDR1 and CDR2: KGHSH, LQKENI. The CDR3 spans 15 residues. CDR3 in amino acids: CASSPSQGPLWEQYV. The CDR3 nucleotides read TGTGCCAGCTCACCGTCGCAGGGCCCTCTTTGGGAGCAGTACGTC.

The chain uses TRBV7-2 and TRBJ2-4; D unclear. In germline, CDR1 is SGHTA, CDR2 FQGNSA. The CDR3 loop spans 17 amino acids. V dropped 2 bases and J dropped 0 bases, with 14 bases sitting between them. The CDR3 sequence: CASSLTFLSPAKNIQYF. The CDR3 DNA reads as TGTGCCAGCAGCTTAACATTTCTGTCACCAGCCAAAAACATTCAGTACTTC.

This chain uses TRBV11-1 with TRBJ2-5; D is possibly TRBD1 or TRBD2 (6 bases each). This CDR3 has 15 amino acids. V dropped 3 bases and J dropped 2 bases, with 13 bases sitting between them. From germline, CDR1 is SGHAT and CDR2 FQDESV (reference sequence). In DNA, the CDR3 is TGTGCCAGCAGCTTTGGAGGGGGGAGGCAAGAGACCCAGTACTTC. It yields the protein CASSFGGGRQETQYF.

This clonotype was picked up a small number of times. The J gene is TRBJ2-1, the V gene TRBV7-2; TRBD2 is a possible D gene (5 bases). This CDR3 spans 14 amino acids. CDR1 is SGHTA and CDR2 is FQGNSA in the germline V gene. Deletions cut 6 bases from V and 2 bases from J, with 11 bases between. The CDR3 loop is CASRPGSTYNEQFF. The CDR3 nucleotides are TGTGCCAGCAGGCCTGGGAGCACCTACAATGAGCAGTTCTTC.

This clonotype occurred a few times. This chain joins TRBV19 and TRBJ2-4, with D maybe TRBD1 (5 bases). CDR1 LNHDA and CDR2 SQIVND come from the germline V gene (reference sequence). The CDR3 loop spans 18 amino acids. V lost 5 bases and J 0 bases, leaving 20 bases between the germline ends. DNA of the CDR3: TGTGCCAGTAGTCCCTTATCTAGGGGCCTCAAAGCCAAAAACATTCAGTACTTC. Translation gives CASSPLSRGLKAKNIQYF. The full variable domain, in which reference TRBV19 and TRBJ2-4 provide the parts outside the CDR3, is DGGITQSPKYLFRKEGQNVTLSCEQNLNHDAMYWYRQDPGQGLRLIYYSQIVNDFQKGDIAEGYSVSREKKESFPLTVTSAQKNPTAFYLCASSPLSRGLKAKNIQYFGAGTRLSVL.

This clonotype was picked up many times. The rearrangement joins TRBV7-2 to TRBJ1-5; D perhaps matches TRBD1 (6 bases). Germline lookup yields CDR1 SGHTA and CDR2 FQGNSA. V was cut by 5 bases and J by 7 bases, with 12 bases left in between. The CDR3 covers 13 residues. CDR3: CASSPEGGQPQHF. The CDR3 DNA sequence: TGTGCCAGCAGCCCAGAGGGGGGGCAGCCCCAGCATTTT.

The chain has TRBV24-1 and TRBJ2-2; TRBD1 agrees at 10 bases. V gave up 3 bases and J gave up 6 bases; unmatched junction bases: 6. The CDR3 runs 16 residues. Germline loops: CDR1 KGHDR, CDR2 SFDVKD. The DNA for the CDR3 is TGTGCCACCAGTGATCCCGGGACAGGGGACCCCGGGGAGCTGTTTTTT. Translated: CATSDPGTGDPGELFF.

V usage is TRBV27 and J usage is TRBJ2-5; D may be TRBD1 or TRBD2 (6 bases each). Germline CDR1 reads MNHEY; CDR2 reads SMNVEV (reference sequence). The CDR3 runs 15 residues. The V end lost 7 bases, the J end lost 5 bases, and 20 bases lay between the germline ends. The CDR3 region is CASKSYTQGRETQYF. The CDR3 DNA is TGTGCCAGCAAGTCTTATACTCAGGGGAGGGAGACCCAGTACTTC.

This chain uses TRBV20-1 with TRBJ2-5; 9 bases match TRBD1. This CDR3 is built from 13 residues. Germline trimming cut 5 bases from V and 4 bases from J; bases unmatched to any gene: 5. The germline CDR1 and CDR2 sequences are DFQATT and SNEGSKA (reference sequence). DNA of the CDR3: TGCAGTGCTCCGACAGGGGGGACAGAGACCCAGTACTTC. The encoded protein is CSAPTGGTETQYF.